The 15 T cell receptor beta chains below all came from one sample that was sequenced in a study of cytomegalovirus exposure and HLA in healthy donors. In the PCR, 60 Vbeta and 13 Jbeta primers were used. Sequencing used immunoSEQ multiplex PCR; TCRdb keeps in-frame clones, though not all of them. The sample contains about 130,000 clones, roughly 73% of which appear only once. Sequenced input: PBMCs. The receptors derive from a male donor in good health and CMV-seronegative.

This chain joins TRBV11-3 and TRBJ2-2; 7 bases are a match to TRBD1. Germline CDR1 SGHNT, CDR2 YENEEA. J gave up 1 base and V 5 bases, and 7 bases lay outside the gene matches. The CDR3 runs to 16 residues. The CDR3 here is CASSPQTGLNTGELFF. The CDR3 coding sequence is TGTGCCAGCAGCCCCCAGACAGGGTTGAACACCGGGGAGCTGTTTTTT.

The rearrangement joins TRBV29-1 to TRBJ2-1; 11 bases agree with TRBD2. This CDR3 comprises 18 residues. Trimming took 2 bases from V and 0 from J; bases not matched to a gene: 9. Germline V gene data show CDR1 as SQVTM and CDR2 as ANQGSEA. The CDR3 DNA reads TGCAGCGTTGAAACTCGGCTAGCGGGGGGAAACTCCTACAATGAGCAGTTCTTC. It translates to CSVETRLAGGNSYNEQFF.

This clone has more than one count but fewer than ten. The CDR3 sequence is CASSQPGQFNSPLHF. Here the CDR3 DNA reads TGCGCCAGCAGCCAGCCGGGACAATTTAATTCACCCCTCCACTTT. The genes are TRBV4-1 and TRBJ1-6, with D tentatively TRBD1 (6 bases). V gave up 3 bases and J gave up 6 bases, with 12 bases separating them. CDR1 and CDR2 from the germline V gene are MGHRA and YSYEKL. CDR3 length: 15 residues.

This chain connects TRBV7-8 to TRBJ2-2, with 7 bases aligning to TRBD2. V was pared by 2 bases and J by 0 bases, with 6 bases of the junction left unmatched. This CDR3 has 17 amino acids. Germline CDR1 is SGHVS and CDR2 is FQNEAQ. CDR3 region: CASSLIGGTTNTGELFF. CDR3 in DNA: TGTGCCAGCAGCTTAATCGGGGGGACCACGAACACCGGGGAGCTGTTTTTT.

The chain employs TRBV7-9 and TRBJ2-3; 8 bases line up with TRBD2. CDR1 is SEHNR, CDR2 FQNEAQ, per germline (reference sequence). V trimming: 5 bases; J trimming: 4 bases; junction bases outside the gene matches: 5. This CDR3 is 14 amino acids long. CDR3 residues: CASSPGTSSDTQYF. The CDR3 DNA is TGTGCCAGCAGCCCCGGGACTAGTTCAGATACGCAGTATTTT.

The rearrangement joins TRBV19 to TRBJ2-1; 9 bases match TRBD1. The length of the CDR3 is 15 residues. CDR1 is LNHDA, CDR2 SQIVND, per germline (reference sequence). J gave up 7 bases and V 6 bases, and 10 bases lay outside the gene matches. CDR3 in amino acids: CASRERTGAGNEQFF. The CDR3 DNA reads TGTGCCAGTAGGGAACGGACAGGGGCGGGGAATGAGCAGTTCTTC.

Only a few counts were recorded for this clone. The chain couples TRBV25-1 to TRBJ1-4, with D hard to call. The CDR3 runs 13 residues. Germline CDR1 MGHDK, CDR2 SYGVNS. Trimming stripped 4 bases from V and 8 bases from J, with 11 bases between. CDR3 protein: CASSAEFREKLFF. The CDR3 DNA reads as TGTGCCAGCAGTGCGGAGTTTAGGGAAAAACTGTTTTTT.

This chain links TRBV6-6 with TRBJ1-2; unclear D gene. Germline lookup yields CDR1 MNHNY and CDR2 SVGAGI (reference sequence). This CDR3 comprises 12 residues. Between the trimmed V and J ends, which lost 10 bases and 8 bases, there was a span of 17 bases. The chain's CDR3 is CATRPEAGGYTF. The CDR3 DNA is TGTGCCACCAGGCCAGAGGCGGGCGGCTACACCTTC.

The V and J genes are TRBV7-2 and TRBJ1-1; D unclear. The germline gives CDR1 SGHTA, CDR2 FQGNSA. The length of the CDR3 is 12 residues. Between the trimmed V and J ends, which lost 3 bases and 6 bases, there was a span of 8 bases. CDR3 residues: CASSFSVAEAFF. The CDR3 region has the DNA TGTGCCAGCAGCTTCTCAGTCGCTGAAGCTTTCTTT.

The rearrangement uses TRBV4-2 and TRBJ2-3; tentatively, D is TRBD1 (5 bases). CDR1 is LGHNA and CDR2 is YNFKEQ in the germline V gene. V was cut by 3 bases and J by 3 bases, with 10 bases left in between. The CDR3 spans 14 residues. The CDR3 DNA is TGTGCCAGCAGCCACGCCGCAGGGACAGATACGCAGTATTTT. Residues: CASSHAAGTDTQYF.

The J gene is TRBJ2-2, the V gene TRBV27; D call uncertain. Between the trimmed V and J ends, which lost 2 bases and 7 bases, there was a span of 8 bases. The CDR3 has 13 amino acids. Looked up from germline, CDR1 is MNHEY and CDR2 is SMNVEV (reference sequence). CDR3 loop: CASSLGQIGELFF. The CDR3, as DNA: TGTGCCAGCAGTTTAGGGCAGATCGGGGAGCTGTTTTTT.

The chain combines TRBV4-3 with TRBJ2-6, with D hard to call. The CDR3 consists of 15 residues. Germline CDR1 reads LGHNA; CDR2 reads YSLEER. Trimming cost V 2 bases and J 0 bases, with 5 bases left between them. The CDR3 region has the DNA TGCGCCAGCAGCCAAACACCCTCTGGGGCCAACGTCCTGACTTTC. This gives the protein CASSQTPSGANVLTF.

CDR3 in DNA: TGTGCCAGCAGCCCATACCCCCGACTAGCGGGGGATCACGAGCAGTACTTC. Protein product: CASSPYPRLAGDHEQYF. This chain connects TRBV13 to TRBJ2-7; the match to TRBD2 covers 12 bases. The CDR3 is 17 residues long. Germline V lookup: CDR1 PRHDT, CDR2 FYEKMQ (reference sequence). V gave up 5 bases and J gave up 5 bases; unmatched junction bases: 13.

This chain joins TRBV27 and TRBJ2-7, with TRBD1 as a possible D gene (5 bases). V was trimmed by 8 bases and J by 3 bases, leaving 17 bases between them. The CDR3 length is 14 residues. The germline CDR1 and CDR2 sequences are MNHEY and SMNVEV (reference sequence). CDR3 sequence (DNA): TGTGCCAGCCGATGGTCGACAGAAAGCTACGAGCAGTACTTC. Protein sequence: CASRWSTESYEQYF.

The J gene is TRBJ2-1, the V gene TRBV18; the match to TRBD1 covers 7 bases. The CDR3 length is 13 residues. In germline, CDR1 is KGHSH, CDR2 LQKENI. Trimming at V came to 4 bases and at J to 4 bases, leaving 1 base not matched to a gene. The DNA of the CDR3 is TGTGCCAGCTCACGGGACAGTTACAATGAGCAGTTCTTC. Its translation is CASSRDSYNEQFF.